The T cell receptor (beta chain) under discussion was sequenced for a study of low-dose radiotherapy and immunotherapy resistance in tumors. Whole-study context: Patients took aspirin (300 mg orally, daily) for four cycles beginning at cycle 1 day 1.

Germline CDR1 reads LGHDT; CDR2 reads YNNKEL (reference sequence). V lost 1 base, J lost 0 bases, and 10 bases lay in between. The CDR3 totals 16 residues. Time point here: after trial treatment. Indicated treatment: LDRT plus nivolumab, ipilimumab, low-dose cyclophosphamide and aspirin (RACIN trial). The treatment that donors received included nivolumab, ipilimumab, aspirin, low-dose cyclophosphamide and low-dose radiotherapy. Priming of first-strand cDNA relied on TRAV- and TRBV-specific primers (covering alpha and beta chains). Both a constant-region primer and a V-primer adapter served to amplify TCRs across 20 PCR cycles. After the mRNA was isolated, it was amplified using in vitro transcription. One entry per CDR3 protein, called by TCRdb with MiXCR from the reads. The table includes 85,000 to 95,000 distinct CDR3 sequences, 20% to 25% detected once.

The sequence was collected from a female donor with ovarian cancer. The input for sequencing was PBMCs, taken after low-dose radiotherapy plus immunotherapy. The chain has TRBV3-1 and TRBJ1-3; D is unresolved. CDR3: CASSQGGRYSGNTIYF. The DNA of the CDR3 is TGTGCCAGCAGCCAAGGCGGACGGTACTCTGGAAACACCATATATTTT.